This T cell receptor beta chain was sequenced during a study of blood T cell repertoires in COVID-19. Study-level information: T cells, B-cell-depleted T cells, or PBMCs provided the cDNA or gDNA that served as material.

The CDR3 sequence is 14 residues long. The germline CDR1 and CDR2 sequences are SEHNR and FQNEAQ (reference sequence). The ends lost 2 bases at V and 7 bases at J; junction bases unmatched: 5. Produced via immunoSEQ multiplex PCR; TCRdb's table is partial and in-frame only. The table records a few hundred thousand clones, about 90% of them present only once. The sequenced material came from peripheral blood. This rearrangement joins TRBV7-9 to TRBJ2-5; 9 nucleotides line up with TRBD1. This sequence originates from a person under 30 with COVID-19, enrolled during active disease. The CDR3 DNA reads as TGTGCCAGCAGCTTAAAAAGGGGACAGGGGACCCAGTACTTC. Protein product: CASSLKRGQGTQYF.